One sample yielded the 31 T cell receptor beta chains listed below, sequenced in a study of T cell responses to AZD1222 COVID-19 vaccine. The table came from immunoSEQ multiplex PCR; TCRdb's copy has only in-frame clones and leaves some out. In the table there are about 93,000 clones, 80% to 90% of which are singletons. Specimen: peripheral blood, collected on day 0 of AZD1222 vaccination. The receptors were gathered from an adult in good health.

This clone was seen a few times. The chain links TRBV18 to TRBJ1-2; D gene uncertain. Germline CDR1 reads KGHSH; CDR2 reads LQKENI. Trimming left V 5 bases short and J 6 bases short, with 7 bases between. The CDR3 extends over 11 amino acids. For the CDR3, the DNA is TGTGCCAGCTCAACCGGGGATGGCTACACCTTC. It yields the protein CASSTGDGYTF.

This sequence joins TRBV24-1 and TRBJ2-3; 9 nucleotides match TRBD1. The length of the CDR3 is 13 residues. Trimming removed 5 bases from V and 13 bases from J; junction bases left unmatched: 9. Germline V lookup: CDR1 KGHDR, CDR2 SFDVKD. As DNA, the CDR3 is TGTGCCACCAGTGCCGGAGGGGACAGGGAAAAGTATTTT. The encoded protein is CATSAGGDREKYF.

This sequence joins TRBV19 and TRBJ1-5; 7 bases align to TRBD1. The V and J ends lost 3 bases and 6 bases, in that order; junction bases with no gene match: 8. The germline CDR1 and CDR2 sequences are LNHDA and SQIVND (reference sequence). This CDR3 has 15 amino acids. CDR3 bases: TGTGCCAGTAGTATGTCGACAGGGTATGGTCAGCCCCAGCATTTT. Protein sequence: CASSMSTGYGQPQHF. The full variable domain, its missing parts supplied by reference TRBV19 and TRBJ1-5, is DGGITQSPKYLFRKEGQNVTLSCEQNLNHDAMYWYRQDPGQGLRLIYYSQIVNDFQKGDIAEGYSVSREKKESFPLTVTSAQKNPTAFYLCASSMSTGYGQPQHFGDGTRLSIL.

J is TRBJ1-4 and V is TRBV6-2 or TRBV6-3, with 9 bases matching TRBD1. There are 14 residues in the CDR3. Germline V gives CDR1 MNHEY, CDR2 SVGEGT. V shed 6 bases, J shed 7 bases, and the junction held 6 bases outside the gene matches. CDR3: CASSSDRGSEKLFF. CDR3 nucleotide sequence: TGTGCCAGCAGCTCGGACAGGGGTAGTGAAAAACTGTTTTTT.

V is TRBV5-1 and J is TRBJ2-1; D unclear. This CDR3 has 13 residues. CDR1 and CDR2 (germline): SGHRS, YFSETQ. Trimming took 4 bases from V and 1 from J, leaving 6 bases between them. The CDR3 here is CASSLTSYNEQFF. CDR3 sequence (DNA): TGCGCCAGCAGCCTTACTTCCTACAATGAGCAGTTCTTC.

This clone turned up a few times. The chain carries TRBV4-2 and TRBJ2-7, with TRBD2 matching 10 bases. This CDR3 has 17 residues. CDR1 is LGHNA and CDR2 is YNFKEQ in the germline V gene. Trimming at V came to 0 bases and at J to 5 bases, leaving 10 bases not matched to a gene. CDR3 sequence (DNA): TGTGCCAGCAGCCAAGAGGGTTCTAGCGGGAGTAGGAACGAGCAGTACTTC. It specifies CASSQEGSSGSRNEQYF.

The chain couples TRBV3-1 (or the pseudogene TRBV3-2) to TRBJ2-7; D possibly corresponds to TRBD1 (6 bases). V was trimmed by 10 bases and J by 5 bases, leaving 18 bases between them. This CDR3 region has 13 residues. Germline V gives CDR1 LGHDT, CDR2 YNNKEL (reference sequence). In DNA, the CDR3 is TGTGCCACCCCAGGGAACAGGGTGCACGAGCAGTACTTC. Translated, it gives CATPGNRVHEQYF.

V gene TRBV6-2 or TRBV6-3 combines with J gene TRBJ2-7, with TRBD2 matching 8 bases. J gave up 3 bases and V 3 bases, and 13 bases lay outside the gene matches. The CDR3 is 17 amino acids. CDR1 is MNHEY and CDR2 is SVGEGT in the germline V gene. The CDR3 spells CASSYPTSETANYEQYF. The CDR3 region has the DNA TGTGCCAGCAGTTATCCGACTAGCGAAACGGCAAACTACGAGCAGTACTTC.

The chain employs TRBV2 and TRBJ2-1; 12 bases fit TRBD2. The CDR3 has 17 residues. CDR1 and CDR2 (germline): SNHLY, FYNNEI. Unmatched junction bases numbered 13, after V lost 4 bases and J lost 9 bases. This CDR3 is CASSALLTSGSLREQFF. Written as DNA, the CDR3 is TGTGCCAGCAGTGCTCTCCTGACTAGCGGGAGTTTACGTGAGCAGTTCTTC.

This clone was detected a few times. J is TRBJ1-6 and V is TRBV28; 7 positions match TRBD1. CDR1 is MDHEN and CDR2 is SYDVKM in the germline V gene. The J segment lost 1 base and the V segment lost 2 bases, leaving 2 bases of the junction unmatched. The CDR3 length is 16 residues. CDR3 DNA sequence: TGTGCCAGCAGTTTAGCAGGGGGGTCCTATAATTCACCCCTCCACTTT. Translated: CASSLAGGSYNSPLHF.

V and J are TRBV27 and TRBJ2-7; TRBD2 matches at 8 bases. This CDR3 region has 15 residues. J lost 9 bases, V lost 6 bases, and 16 bases had no gene match. Germline values: CDR1 MNHEY, CDR2 SMNVEV (reference sequence). The CDR3 nucleotides read TGTGCCAGCAGCCCCGGGTCTAGCGGGCGCGCCGGGCAGTACTTC. Protein sequence: CASSPGSSGRAGQYF.

J is TRBJ1-6 and V is TRBV6-1; D gene unclear. Germline V gives CDR1 MNHNS, CDR2 SASEGT. CDR3 length equals 16 residues. V lost 4 bases, J lost 1 base, and 11 bases lay in between. CDR3 DNA sequence: TGTGCCAGCAGTGTAAACGTATGGTCCTATAATTCACCCCTCCACTTT. Amino acids: CASSVNVWSYNSPLHF.

The CDR3 region is CASSPGQGPPLHF. DNA of the CDR3: TGCGCCAGCAGCCCGGGACAGGGGCCCCCCCTCCACTTT. V usage is TRBV4-1 and J usage is TRBJ1-6; the match to TRBD1 covers 10 bases. The J segment lost 13 bases and the V segment lost 4 bases, leaving 4 bases of the junction unmatched. This CDR3 is 13 amino acids long. Germline V lookup: CDR1 MGHRA, CDR2 YSYEKL.

The chain links TRBV7-2 to TRBJ1-1; unclear D gene. Trimming removed 1 base from V and 0 bases from J, with 6 bases in between. Per germline, CDR1 SGHTA and CDR2 FQGNSA. The CDR3 consists of 14 residues. DNA for the CDR3: TGTGCCAGCAGCTTAGTTTCCATGAACACTGAAGCTTTCTTT. Translation gives CASSLVSMNTEAFF. The variable domain in full, with the rest retrieved from reference TRBV7-2 and TRBJ1-1, is GAGVSQSPSNKVTEKGKDVELRCDPISGHTALYWYRQSLGQGLEFLIYFQGNSAPDKSGLPSDRFSAERTGGSVSTLTIQRTQQEDSAVYLCASSLVSMNTEAFFGQGTRLTVV.

V gene TRBV10-3 combines with J gene TRBJ1-5, with unresolved D. The CDR3 is 13 residues long. Trimming removed 5 bases at V and 0 bases at J, with 5 bases between. The germline V gene has CDR1 ENHRY and CDR2 SYGVKD. In nucleotides, the CDR3 is TGTGCCATCAGTTACGATAGCAATCAGCCCCAGCATTTT. It codes for CAISYDSNQPQHF.

The chain recombines TRBV7-3 with TRBJ1-1; the D gene is possibly TRBD1 (5 bases). The length of the CDR3 is 13 residues. Germline assignment: CDR1 SGHTA and CDR2 FQGTGA. V lost 6 bases and J lost 7, with 15 bases in between. The chain's CDR3 is CASSEVGGYEAFF. The DNA of the CDR3 is TGTGCCAGCAGTGAAGTGGGGGGTTATGAAGCTTTCTTT.

The V gene is TRBV7-8, the J gene TRBJ1-2; TRBD1 might be the D (5 bases). The CDR3 contains 14 residues. The germline CDR1 and CDR2 sequences are SGHVS and FQNEAQ. Deletions cut 0 bases from V and 7 bases from J, with 12 bases between. CDR3 loop: CASSLARGSSGYTF. The CDR3 DNA follows: TGTGCCAGCAGCTTAGCGCGGGGGTCGAGTGGCTACACCTTC.

This sequence joins TRBV5-1 and TRBJ1-6, with 8 bases identical to TRBD1. After removal of 4 bases from V and 9 bases from J, the junction contained 6 bases not matched to a gene. Germline CDR1 reads SGHRS; CDR2 reads YFSETQ. The CDR3 consists of 14 residues. In DNA, the CDR3 is TGCGCCAGCAGCCGGGGACAGGACGCTTCACCCCTCCACTTT. This gives the protein CASSRGQDASPLHF.

Only a few counts were recorded for this clone. V gene TRBV6-5 combines with J gene TRBJ1-5; TRBD1 agrees at 9 bases. The germline V gene has CDR1 MNHEY and CDR2 SVGAGI. This CDR3 is built from 16 residues. V trimming: 4 bases; J trimming: 4 bases; junction bases outside the gene matches: 8. In DNA, the CDR3 is TGTGCCAGCAGTTCCTTATCAGGGACAGGGAATCAGCCCCAGCATTTT. Residues: CASSSLSGTGNQPQHF.

The V call is TRBV5-6, the J call TRBJ2-1; 14 positions agree with TRBD2. Unmatched junction bases numbered 9, after V lost 4 bases and J lost 12 bases. This CDR3 contains 15 residues. Per germline, CDR1 SGHDT and CDR2 YYEEEE. CDR3 nucleotides: TGTGCCAGCAGCCTTCCCGAGACTAGCGGGAGGGCGCAGTTCTTC. It codes for CASSLPETSGRAQFF. The variable domain in full, completed from reference TRBV5-6 and TRBJ2-1, reads DAGVTQSPTHLIKTRGQQVTLRCSPKSGHDTVSWYQQALGQGPQFIFQYYEEEERQRGNFPDRFSGHQFPNYSSELNVNALLLGDSALYLCASSLPETSGRAQFFGPGTRLTVL.

V and J are TRBV13 and TRBJ2-3; 11 bases line up with TRBD1. CDR1 is PRHDT and CDR2 is FYEKMQ in the germline V gene (reference sequence). Unmatched junction bases numbered 7, after V lost 3 bases and J lost 5 bases. The CDR3 consists of 16 residues. CDR3 DNA: TGTGCCAGCAGCTTGACCGGGACAGGGGGGATAGATACGCAGTATTTT. Its translation: CASSLTGTGGIDTQYF.

V usage is TRBV4-1 and J usage is TRBJ2-3, with TRBD1 identical over 7 bases. The V gene end was trimmed by 2 bases and the J gene end by 3 bases; junction bases not matched to a gene: 8. In germline, CDR1 is MGHRA, CDR2 YSYEKL. This CDR3 is 16 amino acids long. The chain's CDR3 is CASSQLQGKITDTQYF. DNA of the CDR3: TGCGCCAGCAGCCAACTACAGGGGAAAATAACAGATACGCAGTATTTT.

The rearrangement uses TRBV6-5 and TRBJ2-1; tentatively, D is TRBD1 or TRBD2 (5 bases each). The CDR3 extends over 13 amino acids. From germline, CDR1 is MNHEY and CDR2 SVGAGI. Trimming took 5 bases from V and 10 from J, leaving 15 bases between them. CDR3 in amino acids: CASSPRAEGEQFF. The CDR3 nucleotides read TGTGCCAGCAGTCCTCGGGCTGAGGGGGAGCAGTTCTTC.

The V call is TRBV16, the J call TRBJ1-2; possibly TRBD1 for D (6 bases). This CDR3 has 15 residues. Per the germline V gene, CDR1 is KGHSY and CDR2 is FQNENV. V dropped 3 bases and J dropped 7 bases, with 18 bases sitting between them. The CDR3 DNA is TGTGCCAGCAGCCACCGGGGGGGGGCCGCGGCTGGCTACACCTTC. It translates to CASSHRGGAAAGYTF.

The V call is TRBV9, the J call TRBJ2-7; D is uncertain. In germline, CDR1 is SGDLS, CDR2 YYNGEE. This CDR3 region has 12 residues. Trimming took off 4 bases at V and 0 bases at J, with 5 bases between the two ends. CDR3 sequence (DNA): TGTGCCAGCAGCCGAAACTCCTACGAGCAGTACTTC. Its protein is CASSRNSYEQYF.

The gene calls are TRBV2 and TRBJ1-1; D uncertain. Germline V gene sequence: CDR1 SNHLY, CDR2 FYNNEI. The CDR3 consists of 12 residues. V was clipped by 7 bases and J by 5 bases, with 11 bases between them. CDR3: CASMDRETEAFF. In DNA, the CDR3 is TGTGCCAGCATGGATAGGGAGACTGAAGCTTTCTTT.

The rearrangement links TRBV24-1 to TRBJ2-5; D may be TRBD2 (7 bases). Germline V gene sequence: CDR1 KGHDR, CDR2 SFDVKD. CDR3 length: 18 amino acids. Trimming cost V 3 bases and J 2 bases, with 21 bases left between them. The CDR3 loop reads CATSDAPRGRGEQETQYF. The CDR3 bases are TGTGCCACCAGTGATGCCCCTCGGGGGAGGGGGGAGCAAGAGACCCAGTACTTC.

The chain links TRBV12-3 or TRBV12-4 to TRBJ1-4; no definite D call. V gave up 3 bases and J gave up 4 bases, with 6 bases separating them. The CDR3 extends over 13 amino acids. DNA of the CDR3: TGTGCCAGCAGTTTCAACAATAATGAAAAACTGTTTTTT. It specifies CASSFNNNEKLFF.

As DNA, the CDR3 is TGCGCCAGCAGTGTACGTACAGGGAACACTGAAGCTTTCTTT. This translates into CASSVRTGNTEAFF. V is TRBV10-2 and J is TRBJ1-1; perhaps TRBD1 as D (5 bases). CDR1 WSHSY and CDR2 SAAADI come from the germline V gene. There are 14 residues in the CDR3. The V gene lost 4 bases and the J gene lost 1 base, with 10 bases spanning the gap.

This clone was picked up many times. The V call is TRBV2, the J call TRBJ2-1; D may be TRBD2 (6 bases). Germline CDR1 and CDR2: SNHLY and FYNNEI. The CDR3 spans 12 residues. Trimming cost V 5 bases and J 8 bases, with 10 bases left between them. CDR3 loop: CASSRDSDEQFF. CDR3 coding DNA: TGTGCCAGCAGTCGGGACTCTGATGAGCAGTTCTTC. Looking up the rest from reference TRBV2 and TRBJ2-1 gives the full variable domain: EPEVTQTPSHQVTQMGQEVILRCVPISNHLYFYWYRQILGQKVEFLVSFYNNEISEKSEIFDDQFSVERPDGSNFTLKIRSTKLEDSAMYFCASSRDSDEQFFGPGTRLTVL.

The V and J genes are TRBV30 and TRBJ1-6; D may be TRBD1 (5 bases). The length of the CDR3 is 15 residues. Trimming pared 0 bases from V and 7 bases from J, leaving 13 bases between. The germline gives CDR1 GTSNPN, CDR2 SVGIG (reference sequence). The CDR3: CAWSVQTEGNSPLHF. In DNA form, the CDR3 reads TGTGCCTGGAGTGTACAGACAGAGGGCAATTCACCCCTCCACTTT.